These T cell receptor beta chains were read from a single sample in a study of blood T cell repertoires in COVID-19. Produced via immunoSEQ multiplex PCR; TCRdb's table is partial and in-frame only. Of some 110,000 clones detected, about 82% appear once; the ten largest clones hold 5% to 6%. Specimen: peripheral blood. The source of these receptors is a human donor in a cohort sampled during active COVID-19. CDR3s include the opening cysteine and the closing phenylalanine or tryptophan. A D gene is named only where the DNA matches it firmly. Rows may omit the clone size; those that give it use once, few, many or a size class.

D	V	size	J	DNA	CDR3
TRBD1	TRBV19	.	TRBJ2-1	TGTGCCAGTAGGATAGGGACAGGGGGGAATGAGCAGTTCTTC	CASRIGTGGNEQFF
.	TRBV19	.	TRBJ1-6	TGTGCCAGTAGTCCCGCGGAGCTTTATAATTCACCCCTCCACTTT	CASSPAELYNSPLHF
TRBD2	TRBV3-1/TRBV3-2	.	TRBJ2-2	TGTGCCAGCAGCCAAGATTTGGCTAGCGGGAGTAGGGAGCTGTTTTTT	CASSQDLASGSRELFF
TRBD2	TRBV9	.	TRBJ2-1	TGTGCCAGCAGCGCAAGCGGGAGGGCCGTGGATGAGCAGTTCTTC	CASSASGRAVDEQFF
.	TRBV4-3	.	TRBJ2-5	TGCGCCAGCAGCTTTTGGGCGGGGGAGACCCAGTACTTC	CASSFWAGETQYF
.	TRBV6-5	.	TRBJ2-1	TGTGCCAGCCGGGGTACTTCCGCTACTGAGCAGTTCTTC	CASRGTSATEQFF
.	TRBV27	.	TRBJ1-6	TGTGCCAGCACCTCAGGCCATTCACCCCTCCACTTT	CASTSGHSPLHF
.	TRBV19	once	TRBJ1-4	TGTGCCACCCAGAACGGGCGGGGTGAAAAACTGTTTTTT	CATQNGRGEKLFF
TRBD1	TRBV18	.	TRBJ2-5	TGTGCCAGCTCCCGAAGGACAGGGCAAGAGACCCAGTACTTC	CASSRRTGQETQYF
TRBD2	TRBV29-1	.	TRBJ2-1	TGCAGCGTTGAATTGGTGGGAGGGCCCGGGAATGAGCAGTTCTTC	CSVELVGGPGNEQFF
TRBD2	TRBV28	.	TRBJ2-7	TGTGCCAGCAGTTGGGGCGGGACTAGCGTCTCCTACGAGCAGTACTTC	CASSWGGTSVSYEQYF
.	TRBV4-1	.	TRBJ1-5	TGCGCCAGCAGCCAAGATCATAGCTATAGCAATCAGCCCCAGCATTTT	CASSQDHSYSNQPQHF
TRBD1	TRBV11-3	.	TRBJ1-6	TGTGCCAGCAGCATGGGACAGGACAGTTCACCCCTCCACTTT	CASSMGQDSSPLHF
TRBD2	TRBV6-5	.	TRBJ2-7	TGTGCCACCCGAGTCGACGGGAGGTCCTACGAGCAGTACTTC	CATRVDGRSYEQYF
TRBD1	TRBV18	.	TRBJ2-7	TGTGCCAGCTCGATAGGGGACAGGGAAACCTACGAGCAGTACTTC	CASSIGDRETYEQYF
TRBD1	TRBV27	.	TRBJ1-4	TGTGCCAGCAGTTCGGGACAGCGATATCCAGAAAAACTGTTTTTT	CASSSGQRYPEKLFF
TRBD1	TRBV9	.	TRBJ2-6	TGTGCCAGCAGCACACAGGGGGCTGGGGCCAACGTCCTGACTTTC	CASSTQGAGANVLTF
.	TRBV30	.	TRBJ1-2	TGTGCCTGGAGTGGGGGCAGGAGAGGCTACACCTTC	CAWSGGRRGYTF
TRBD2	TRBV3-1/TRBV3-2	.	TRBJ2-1	TGTGCCAGCAGCCTACTAGCGGGAGTCGGTAGTGAGCAGTTCTTC	CASSLLAGVGSEQFF
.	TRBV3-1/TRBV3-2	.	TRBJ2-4	TGTGCCAGCAGCCTAAGTGGCGGGGTTGGACTGGCCAAAAACATTCAGTACTTC	CASSLSGGVGLAKNIQYF
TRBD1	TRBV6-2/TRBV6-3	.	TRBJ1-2	TGTGCCAGCAGCCTACACCACACAGACAGGGCCGCCGGCTACACCTTC	CASSLHHTDRAAGYTF
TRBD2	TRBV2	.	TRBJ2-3	TGTGCCAGCAGGCGATGGACTAGCGGTTCTGGCACAGATACGCAGTATTTT	CASRRWTSGSGTDTQYF
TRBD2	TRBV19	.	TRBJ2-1	TGTGCCAGTAAGGCTAGCGGGAGAAGTGAGCAGTTCTTC	CASKASGRSEQFF
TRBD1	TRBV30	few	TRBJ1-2	TGTGCCTGGAGCCCAGGGGGTCACTATGGCTACACCTTC	CAWSPGGHYGYTF
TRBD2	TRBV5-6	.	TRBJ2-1	TGTGCCAGCAGCCCCTGGACTAGCGGGACCCATGAGCAGTTCTTC	CASSPWTSGTHEQFF
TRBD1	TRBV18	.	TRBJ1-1	TGTGCCAGCTCACCATCGCAGGGGGGTGAAGCTTTCTTT	CASSPSQGGEAFF
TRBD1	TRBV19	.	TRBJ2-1	TGTGCCAGTAGTATCGTGGGGGACAGTTACAATGAGCAGTTCTTC	CASSIVGDSYNEQFF
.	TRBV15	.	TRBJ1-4	TGTGCCACCAGCAGAGGAGGGACAAGAAATGAAAAACTGTTTTTT	CATSRGGTRNEKLFF
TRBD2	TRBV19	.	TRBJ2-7	TGTGCCAGTAGTTTTACTAGCGGGAAAGACCTCTCCTACGAGCAGTACTTC	CASSFTSGKDLSYEQYF
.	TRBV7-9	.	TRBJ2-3	TGTGCCAGCAGCCCGATGGGCGGGAGCACAGATACGCAGTATTTT	CASSPMGGSTDTQYF
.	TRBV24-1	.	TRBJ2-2	TGTGCCACCAGTGAACTAGCAGGCACCGGGGAGCTGTTTTTT	CATSELAGTGELFF
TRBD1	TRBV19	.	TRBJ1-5	TGTGCCAGTGATGACAGGGGGATCAATCAGCCCCAGCATTTT	CASDDRGINQPQHF
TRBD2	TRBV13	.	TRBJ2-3	TGTGCCAGCAGCCCCACTAGCGGGAGTTTCGCAGATACGCAGTATTTT	CASSPTSGSFADTQYF
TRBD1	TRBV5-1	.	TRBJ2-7	TGCGCCAGCAGCCCGGCCGGGACAGGGGCGTTATACTCCTACGAGCAGTACTTC	CASSPAGTGALYSYEQYF
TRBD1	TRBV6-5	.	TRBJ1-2	TGTGCCAGCAGTTACTCGGGGACAGGGCTTGGCTACACCTTC	CASSYSGTGLGYTF
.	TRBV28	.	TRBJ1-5	TGTGCCAGCAGTCGACCGACTTTTTCGCCCCAGCATTTT	CASSRPTFSPQHF
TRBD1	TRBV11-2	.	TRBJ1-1	TGTGCCAGCAGCACCCCATGGGACAGGGAATATGAGGACACTGAAGCTTTCTTT	CASSTPWDREYEDTEAFF
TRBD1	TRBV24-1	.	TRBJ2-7	TGTGCCACCAGTGATACGGGACAGTTTCCCAGCTCCTACGAGCAGTACTTC	CATSDTGQFPSSYEQYF
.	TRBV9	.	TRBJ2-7	TGTGCCAGCAGCGTAGATGCGGGCTTTTCCTACGAGCAGTACTTC	CASSVDAGFSYEQYF
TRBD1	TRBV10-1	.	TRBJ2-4	TGCGCCAGCAGTGAGTCCCGGGACAGCCTAGGAAAAGCCAAAAACATTCAGTACTTC	CASSESRDSLGKAKNIQYF
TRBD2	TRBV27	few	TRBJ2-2	TGTGCCAGCAGTTTGGGGCTCAGCGGGAGCGCCGGGGAGCTGTTTTTT	CASSLGLSGSAGELFF
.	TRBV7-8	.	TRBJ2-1	TGTGCCAGCAGCACCCGACTTTCCTCCTACAATGAGCAGTTCTTC	CASSTRLSSYNEQFF
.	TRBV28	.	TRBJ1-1	TGTGCCAGCAAAGCACGAATCCCTGAAGCTTTCTTT	CASKARIPEAFF
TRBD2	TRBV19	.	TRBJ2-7	TGTGCCAGTGCTAAAGCCGGGACTAGCGGGAGGACCTACGAGCAGTACTTC	CASAKAGTSGRTYEQYF
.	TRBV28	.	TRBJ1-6	TGTGCCAGCAGGGGGGGTTCCTATAATTCACCCCTCCACTTT	CASRGGSYNSPLHF
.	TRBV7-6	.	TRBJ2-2	TGTGCCAGCAGTCCAGGACAGGGCGGGGGAACCGGGGAGCTGTTTTTT	CASSPGQGGGTGELFF
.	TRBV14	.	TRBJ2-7	TGTGCCAGCAGCCAAGAGCCCGGACAGAGCTACGAGCAGTACTTC	CASSQEPGQSYEQYF
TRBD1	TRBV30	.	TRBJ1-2	TGTGCCTGTTATGACAGGGGGGACTATGGCTACACCTTC	CACYDRGDYGYTF
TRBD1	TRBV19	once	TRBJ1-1	TGTGCCAGTAGTCGGTTACAGGGGGTTGAAGCTTTCTTT	CASSRLQGVEAFF
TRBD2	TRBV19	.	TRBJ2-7	TGTGCCAGTAGTATCGGGACTAGCGGGACCTACGAGCAGTACTTC	CASSIGTSGTYEQYF
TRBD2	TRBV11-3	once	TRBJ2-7	TGTGCCAGCAGCTTAGGAGGACTAGCGGGAGGCGAGCAGTACTTC	CASSLGGLAGGEQYF
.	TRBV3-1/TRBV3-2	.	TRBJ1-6	TGTGCCAGCAGCCGACGCGGGGATTACCAAATTCAAGCCCTCCACTTT	CASSRRGDYQIQALHF
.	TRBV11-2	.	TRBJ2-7	TGTGCCAGCAGCTTAGATCGGTACGACTACGAGCAGTACTTC	CASSLDRYDYEQYF